A single sample gave rise to the 8 T cell receptor beta chains below, sequenced in a study of response to subunit inactivated influenza vaccine. TCRdb reprocessed the RT-PCR reads via MiXCR and lists one record per CDR3 protein. The sample holds 500,000 to 700,000 distinct CDR3 sequences, under 30% seen once. These same data were also listed under a study on T cells expressing NK-cell markers. That paper notes: cDNA encoding TCR beta was synthesized via 5'RACE template switching incorporating UMIs.

Here the sequenced sample was CD4+ T cells sorted from PBMCs, taken roughly 12 days after vaccination. Receptors were obtained from a man in his fifties who received an inactivated influenza vaccine.

The rearrangement uses TRBV20-1 and TRBJ2-7; D is ambiguous. Deletions cut 5 bases from V and 4 bases from J, with 21 bases between. The CDR3 is made up of 15 amino acids. From germline, CDR1 is DFQATT and CDR2 SNEGSKA (reference sequence). In nucleotides, the CDR3 is TGCAGTGCTGTGGATCGACGGGCCGTTGGGTACGAGCAGTACTTC. This sequence encodes CSAVDRRAVGYEQYF.

The chain combines TRBV12-3 or TRBV12-4 with TRBJ1-2; the match to TRBD1 covers 7 bases. The V gene end was trimmed by 6 bases and the J gene end by 5 bases; junction bases not matched to a gene: 9. This CDR3 spans 14 amino acids. In DNA form, the CDR3 reads TGTGCCAGCAGGAGAACAGGGGAGGGGTATGGCTACACCTTC. This sequence encodes CASRRTGEGYGYTF.

The rearrangement links TRBV12-3 or TRBV12-4 to TRBJ1-1; 7 bases match TRBD1. The CDR3 is made up of 13 amino acids. V gave up 9 bases and J gave up 4 bases; unmatched junction bases: 8. The CDR3, as DNA: TGTGCCAGTGGATCAGGGGGATTCACTGAAGCTTTCTTT. It translates to CASGSGGFTEAFF.

In this sample, this clonotype turned up a few times. CDR3 DNA: TGTGCCAGCAGTCGACAGGGTGTGGATGAGCAGTTCTTC. Its protein is CASSRQGVDEQFF. The chain employs TRBV2 and TRBJ2-1; 7 positions match TRBD1. This CDR3 spans 13 amino acids. V lost 5 bases and J lost 8; bases outside the gene matches: 6. Germline V gives CDR1 SNHLY, CDR2 FYNNEI.

The rearrangement uses TRBV27 and TRBJ2-5; unclear D gene. V lost 7 bases and J 1 base, leaving 19 bases between the germline ends. Looked up from germline, CDR1 is MNHEY and CDR2 is SMNVEV (reference sequence). The CDR3 sequence is 16 residues long. In nucleotides, the CDR3 is TGTGCCAGCAAAGGAACACCGGGTTTGGTCCAAGAGACCCAGTACTTC. Translated: CASKGTPGLVQETQYF.

There are many counts of this clonotype. This sequence joins TRBV5-1 and TRBJ1-1; D call uncertain. The CDR3 sequence is 13 residues long. From germline, CDR1 is SGHRS and CDR2 YFSETQ. With 7 bases removed from V and 1 base from J, the gap between germline ends came to 11 bases. CDR3: CASGQGENTEAFF. The CDR3 DNA reads TGCGCCAGCGGTCAAGGTGAGAACACTGAAGCTTTCTTT.

V gene TRBV28 combines with J gene TRBJ2-5; a possible D gene is TRBD2 (6 bases). The germline V gene has CDR1 MDHEN and CDR2 SYDVKM. The CDR3 is made up of 15 amino acids. Trimming pared 5 bases from V and 1 base from J, leaving 14 bases between. The CDR3 bases are TGTGCCAGCAGTACGACTAGTTTTCCCCAAGAGACCCAGTACTTC. Amino acid sequence: CASSTTSFPQETQYF.

Ten or more counts support this clonotype. This rearrangement joins TRBV12-3 or TRBV12-4 to TRBJ1-5; D unresolved. V dropped 5 bases and J dropped 9 bases, with 14 bases sitting between them. The CDR3 has 13 residues. CDR3 protein: CASSTTTDRPQHF. DNA for the CDR3: TGTGCCAGCAGTACAACGACGGACCGGCCCCAGCATTTT.